This T cell receptor (beta chain) was obtained from a study of neurological immune-mediated disorders. The study's findings and limits: One cluster of related CDR3 sequences contained, by phylogenetic grouping, the repertoires of 18 of 34 multiple sclerosis patients and formed a possible signature.

Many counts were recorded for this clonotype. What it recognizes is unknown. The cDNA was generated through 5'RACE incorporating 10-nucleotide random UMIs. TCRdb passed the 5' RACE reads through MiXCR, listing each CDR3 protein once. The table shows about 55,000 distinct CDR3 sequences, with 4% to 5.5% occurring only once. The CDR3 is made up of 14 amino acids. Germline lookup yields CDR1 DFQATT and CDR2 SNEGSKA (reference sequence). After removal of 0 bases from V and 3 bases from J, the junction contained 2 bases not matched to a gene. The J gene is TRBJ1-3, the V gene TRBV20-1, with 7 bases identical to TRBD1. The TCR comes from a man in his fifties with multiple sclerosis. The sequencing input was PBMCs. CDR3 amino acids: CSARDWTGGNTIYF. CDR3 sequence (DNA): TGCAGTGCTAGAGATTGGACAGGTGGAAACACCATATATTTT.